This TCR beta chain was captured in a study of blood T cell repertoires in COVID-19. V gave up 3 bases and J gave up 8 bases, with 16 bases separating them. Germline V gene sequence: CDR1 LGHNA, CDR2 YSLEER. The CDR3 extends over 15 amino acids. Produced via immunoSEQ multiplex PCR; TCRdb's table is partial and in-frame only. The sample consists of roughly 300,000 clones, approximately 81% of them appearing once. The receptor's source is a woman between 50 and 59 years old who had recovered from COVID-19. V usage is TRBV4-3 and J usage is TRBJ1-4; maybe TRBD1 (5 bases). What was sequenced was PBMCs or T cells enriched from blood (not recorded which). CDR3 sequence reads: CASSQNSGGGEKLFF. The DNA of the CDR3 is TGCGCCAGCAGCCAGAATTCGGGGGGTGGGGAAAAACTGTTTTTT.